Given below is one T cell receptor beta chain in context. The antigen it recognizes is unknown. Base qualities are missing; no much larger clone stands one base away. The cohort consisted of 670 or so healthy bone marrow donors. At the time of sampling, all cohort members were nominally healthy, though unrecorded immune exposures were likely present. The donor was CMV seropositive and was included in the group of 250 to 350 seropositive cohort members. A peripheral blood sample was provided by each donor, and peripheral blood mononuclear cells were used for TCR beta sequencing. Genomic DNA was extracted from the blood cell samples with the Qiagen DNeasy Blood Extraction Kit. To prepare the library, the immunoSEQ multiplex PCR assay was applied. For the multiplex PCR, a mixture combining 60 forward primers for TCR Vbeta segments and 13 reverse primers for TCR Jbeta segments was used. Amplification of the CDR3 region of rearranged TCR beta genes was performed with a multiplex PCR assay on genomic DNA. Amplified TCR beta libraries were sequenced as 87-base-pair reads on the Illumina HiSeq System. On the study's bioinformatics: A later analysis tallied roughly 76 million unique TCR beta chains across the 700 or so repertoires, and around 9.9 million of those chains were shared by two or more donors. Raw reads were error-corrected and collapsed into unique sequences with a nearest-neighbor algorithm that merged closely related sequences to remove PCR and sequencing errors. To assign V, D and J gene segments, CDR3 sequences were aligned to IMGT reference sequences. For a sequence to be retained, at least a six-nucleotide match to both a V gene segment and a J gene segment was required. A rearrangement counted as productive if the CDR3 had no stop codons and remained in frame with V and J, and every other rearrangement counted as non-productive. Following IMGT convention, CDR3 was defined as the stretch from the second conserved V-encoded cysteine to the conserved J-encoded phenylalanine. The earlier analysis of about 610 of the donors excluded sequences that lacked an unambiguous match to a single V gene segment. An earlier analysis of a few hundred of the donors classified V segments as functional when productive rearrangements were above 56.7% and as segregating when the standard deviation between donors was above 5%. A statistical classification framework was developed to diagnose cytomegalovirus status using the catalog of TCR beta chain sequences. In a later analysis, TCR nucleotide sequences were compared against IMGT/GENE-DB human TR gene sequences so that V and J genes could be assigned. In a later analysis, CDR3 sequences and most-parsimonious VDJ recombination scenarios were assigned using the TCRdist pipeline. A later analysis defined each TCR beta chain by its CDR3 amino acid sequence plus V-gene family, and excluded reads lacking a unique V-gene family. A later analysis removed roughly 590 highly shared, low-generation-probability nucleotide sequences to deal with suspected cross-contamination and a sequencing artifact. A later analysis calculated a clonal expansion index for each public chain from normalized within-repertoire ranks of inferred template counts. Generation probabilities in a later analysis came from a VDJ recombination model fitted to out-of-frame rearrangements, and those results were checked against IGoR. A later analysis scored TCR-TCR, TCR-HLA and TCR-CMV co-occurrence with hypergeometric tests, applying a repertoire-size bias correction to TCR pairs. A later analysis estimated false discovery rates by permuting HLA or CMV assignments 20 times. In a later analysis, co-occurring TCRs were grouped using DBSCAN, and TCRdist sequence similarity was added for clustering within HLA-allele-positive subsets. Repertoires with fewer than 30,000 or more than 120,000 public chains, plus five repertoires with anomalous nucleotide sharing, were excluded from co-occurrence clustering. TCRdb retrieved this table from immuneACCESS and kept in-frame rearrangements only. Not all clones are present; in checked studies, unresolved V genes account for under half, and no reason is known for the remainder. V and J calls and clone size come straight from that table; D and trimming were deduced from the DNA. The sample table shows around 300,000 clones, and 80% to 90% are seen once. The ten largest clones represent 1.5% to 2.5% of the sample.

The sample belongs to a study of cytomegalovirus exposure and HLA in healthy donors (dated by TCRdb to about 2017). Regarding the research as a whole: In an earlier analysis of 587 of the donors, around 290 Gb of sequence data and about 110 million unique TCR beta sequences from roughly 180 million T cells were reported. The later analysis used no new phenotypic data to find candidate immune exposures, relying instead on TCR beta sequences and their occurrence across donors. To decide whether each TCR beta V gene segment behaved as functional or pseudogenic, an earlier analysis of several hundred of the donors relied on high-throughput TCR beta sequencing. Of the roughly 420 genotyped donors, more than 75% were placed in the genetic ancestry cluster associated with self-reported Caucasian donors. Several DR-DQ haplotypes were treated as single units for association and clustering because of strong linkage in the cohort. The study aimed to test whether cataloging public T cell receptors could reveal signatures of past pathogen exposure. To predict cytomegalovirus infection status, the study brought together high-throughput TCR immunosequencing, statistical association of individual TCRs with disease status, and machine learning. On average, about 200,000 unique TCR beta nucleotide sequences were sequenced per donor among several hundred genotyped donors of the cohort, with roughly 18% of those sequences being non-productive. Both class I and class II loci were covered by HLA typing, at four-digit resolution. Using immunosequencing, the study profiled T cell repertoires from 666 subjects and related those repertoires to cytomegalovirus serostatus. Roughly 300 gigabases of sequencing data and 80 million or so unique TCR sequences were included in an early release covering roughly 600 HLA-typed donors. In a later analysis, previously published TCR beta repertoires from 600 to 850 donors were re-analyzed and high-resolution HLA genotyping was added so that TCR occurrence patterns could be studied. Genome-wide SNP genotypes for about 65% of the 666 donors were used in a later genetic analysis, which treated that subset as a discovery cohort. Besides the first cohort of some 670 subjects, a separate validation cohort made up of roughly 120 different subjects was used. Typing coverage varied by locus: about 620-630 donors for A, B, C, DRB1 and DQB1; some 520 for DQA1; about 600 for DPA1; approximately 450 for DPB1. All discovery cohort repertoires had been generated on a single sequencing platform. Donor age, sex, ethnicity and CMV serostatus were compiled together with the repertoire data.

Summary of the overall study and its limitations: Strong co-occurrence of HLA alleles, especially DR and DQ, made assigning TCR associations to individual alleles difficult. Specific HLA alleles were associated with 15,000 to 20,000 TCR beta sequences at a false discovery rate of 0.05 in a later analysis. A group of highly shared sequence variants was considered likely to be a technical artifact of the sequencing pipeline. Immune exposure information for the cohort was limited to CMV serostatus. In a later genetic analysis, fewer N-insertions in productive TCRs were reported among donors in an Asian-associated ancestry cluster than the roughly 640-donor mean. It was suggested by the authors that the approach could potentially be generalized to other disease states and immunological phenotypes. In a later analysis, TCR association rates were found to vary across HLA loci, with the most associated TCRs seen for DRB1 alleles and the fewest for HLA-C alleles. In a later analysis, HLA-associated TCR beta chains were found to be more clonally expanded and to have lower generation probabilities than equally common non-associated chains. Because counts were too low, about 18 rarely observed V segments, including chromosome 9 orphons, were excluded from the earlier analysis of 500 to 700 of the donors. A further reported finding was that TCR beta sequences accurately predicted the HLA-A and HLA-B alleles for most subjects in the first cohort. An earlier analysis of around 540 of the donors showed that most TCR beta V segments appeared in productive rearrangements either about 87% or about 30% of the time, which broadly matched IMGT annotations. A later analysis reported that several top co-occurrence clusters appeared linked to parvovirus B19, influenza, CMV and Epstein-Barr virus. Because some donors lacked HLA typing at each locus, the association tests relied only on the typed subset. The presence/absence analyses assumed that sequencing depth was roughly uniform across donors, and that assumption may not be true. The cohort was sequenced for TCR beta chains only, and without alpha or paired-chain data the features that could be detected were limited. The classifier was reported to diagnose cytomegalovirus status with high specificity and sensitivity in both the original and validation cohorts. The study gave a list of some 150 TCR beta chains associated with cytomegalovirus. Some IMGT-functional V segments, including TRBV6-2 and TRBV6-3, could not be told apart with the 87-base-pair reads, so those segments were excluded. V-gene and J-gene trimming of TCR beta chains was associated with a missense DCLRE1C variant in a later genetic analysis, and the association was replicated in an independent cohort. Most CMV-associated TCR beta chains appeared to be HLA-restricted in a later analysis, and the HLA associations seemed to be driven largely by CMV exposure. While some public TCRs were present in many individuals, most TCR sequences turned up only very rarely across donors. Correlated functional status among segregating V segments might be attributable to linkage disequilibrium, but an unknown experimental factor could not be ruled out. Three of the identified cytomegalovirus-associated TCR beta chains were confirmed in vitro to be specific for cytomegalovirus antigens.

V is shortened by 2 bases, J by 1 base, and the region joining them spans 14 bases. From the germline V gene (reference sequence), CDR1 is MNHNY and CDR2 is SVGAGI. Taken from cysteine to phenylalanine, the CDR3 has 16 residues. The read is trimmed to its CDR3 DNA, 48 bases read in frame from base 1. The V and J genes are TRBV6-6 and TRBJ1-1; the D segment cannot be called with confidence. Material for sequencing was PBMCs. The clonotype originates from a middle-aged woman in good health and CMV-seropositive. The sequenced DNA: TGTGCCAGCAGTTACCCCCGGCCACAGCAGAACACTGAAGCTTTCTTT. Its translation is CASSYPRPQQNTEAFF.